This record concerns one TCR beta chain sequence. This clone was counted only a few times. The clone's antigen remains unknown. It has no much larger one-base neighbor in the sample; base qualities were not kept. This specimen's time point label, interpreted: 24 months on ibrutinib. For TCR beta library preparation, about 2 micrograms of genomic DNA was extracted from cryopreserved PBMCs. High-throughput TCR beta sequencing was performed on longitudinal blood samples from CLL patients receiving ibrutinib monotherapy. The patients took part in an open-label, single-center phase 2 trial of ibrutinib monotherapy. The data were taken from a study of cytotoxic CD8 clonotypes in ibrutinib-treated CLL (dated by TCRdb to the early 2020s). Background on the whole study: The cohort was composed of about 10 relapsed/refractory and fewer than 16 treatment-naive patients; IGHV unmutated status was identified in around 17 patients. Responses were partial in about 25 patients and complete in 2; after median approximately 69 months follow-up, roughly 14 stayed in remission and about twelve progressed. Samples at response were collected after a median of around twelve months of treatment, with a range of 6 to 36 months. On average, each sample had approximately 280,000 productive templates and more than 75,000 productive rearrangements. Longitudinal samples were available for about 30% of the roughly 86 trial participants. Cryopreserved peripheral blood mononuclear cells were obtained prior to treatment, at the time of response, and at either disease progression or sustained remission. Every remission and progressive disease sample was obtained while ibrutinib was still being received by the patients. Summary of the overall study and its limitations: Sampling times were not matched between patients in sustained remission and patients whose disease was progressing, and lymph node repertoires were not examined. Clonality rose at ibrutinib response, remained stable during sustained remission, and dropped back toward baseline at progression. Public clonotypes were rare and either shrank or stayed stable during treatment, and the rise in clonality at ibrutinib response reflected expansion of private clonotypes. At baseline, clonality was higher than in age-matched healthy donors and showed a strong correlation with circulating CD8+ T-cell counts.

On a MiSeq, deep resolution sequencing aimed for a depth between 1 in 1 million and 1 in 200,000 T cells, with each clonotype covered roughly 10x on average. The immunoSEQ hsTCRB Kit was used to generate TCR beta libraries. As for the authors' bioinformatics: ImmunoSEQ Data Assistant and ImmunoSEQ Analyzer were used for data analysis, and V, D and J genes were assigned according to IMGT definitions. Clonality, which ranges from 0 to 1, was calculated by subtracting the normalized Shannon entropy of productive rearrangement frequencies from one. Only overrepresented clonotypes making up at least 0.05% of the repertoire of each patient were included in the public clonotype analysis. About 13 age-matched healthy donor repertoires from immuneACCESS were used as controls for clonality. TCRdb provides this immuneACCESS table in a form limited to in-frame rearrangements. Some clones are lacking; in checked studies, under half of them reflect an unresolved V gene, and why the rest are absent is not known. V, J and clone size are those of that table, while D and trimming were read from the DNA. The sample records under 300,000 clones, about three quarters of which are singletons. The ten largest clones take up about 16% of the sample.

From cysteine to phenylalanine, the CDR3 is 14 amino acids long. Left in the record is the CDR3 DNA by itself, 42 bases read in frame from the first base. In the germline V gene, CDR1 corresponds to SGHRS and CDR2 to YFSETQ. Unmatched junction bases come to 8, with V trimmed by 3 bases and J by 8 bases. Sequenced material: PBMCs, taken after 24 months of ibrutinib treatment. The sequence is built from TRBV5-1 and TRBJ1-3; the central 7 bases match TRBD1. The TCR sequence derives from a human donor with chronic lymphocytic leukemia. The DNA reads as follows: TGCGCCAGCAGCTCAGTAGACAGGGCTGACACCATATATTTT. Translated, it gives CASSSVDRADTIYF.